This TCR beta chain was captured by sequencing in a study of T cells in Graves' hyperthyroidism and ophthalmopathy. CDR1 is SNHLY and CDR2 is FYNNEI in the germline V gene. V gave up 1 base and J gave up 14 bases, with 15 bases separating them. This CDR3 has 13 residues. Template material for amplifying TCR beta CDR3 regions consisted of RNA transcripts. First-round RT-PCR targeting the TCR CDR3 was performed with the HTBI primer set. Using its own MiXCR run on the multiplex PCR reads, TCRdb lists one record per CDR3 protein. The data show some 600,000 distinct CDR3 sequences, around 14% seen once. The sequenced material came from blood. The chain recombines TRBV2 with TRBJ2-1; D unclear. The clonotype was recovered from a woman aged 30 to 39 with Graves' hyperthyroidism that later progressed to Graves' ophthalmopathy. The CDR3 DNA reads TGTGCCAGCAGTGAAGAAGTAGGGCTTTCGGAGTTCTTC. This gives the protein CASSEEVGLSEFF.